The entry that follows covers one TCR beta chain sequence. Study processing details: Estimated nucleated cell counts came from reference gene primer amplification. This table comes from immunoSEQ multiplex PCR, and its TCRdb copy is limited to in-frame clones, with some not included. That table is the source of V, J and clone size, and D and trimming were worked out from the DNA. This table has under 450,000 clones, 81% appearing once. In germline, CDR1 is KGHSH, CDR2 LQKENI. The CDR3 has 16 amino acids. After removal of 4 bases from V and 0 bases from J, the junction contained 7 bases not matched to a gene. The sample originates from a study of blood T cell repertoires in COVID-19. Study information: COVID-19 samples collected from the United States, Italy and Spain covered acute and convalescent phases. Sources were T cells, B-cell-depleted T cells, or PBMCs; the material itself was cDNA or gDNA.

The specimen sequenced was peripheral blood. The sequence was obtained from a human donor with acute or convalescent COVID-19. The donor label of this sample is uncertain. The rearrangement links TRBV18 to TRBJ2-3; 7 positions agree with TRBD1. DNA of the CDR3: TGTGCCAGCTCACACCTGACAGGGCCTAGCACAGATACGCAGTATTTT. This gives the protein CASSHLTGPSTDTQYF.